The T cell receptor beta chain under discussion was sequenced for a study of T-cell reconstitution after alpha-beta-depleted transplantation in children. It was with unique molecular identifiers that the TCRbeta library was prepared. TCRdb re-called the PCR reads with MiXCR, one entry per CDR3 protein. The sample contains under 70,000 distinct CDR3 sequences, roughly a tenth of which appear only once. General study points: By about two months after transplant, alpha-beta T cells reportedly arose from several hundred graft clones that had expanded. Surviving recipient T cells and thymic progenitors accounted for the high day-60 TCRbeta diversity observed in some patients. Fresh T-cell production supplied most of the T-cell counts and diversity seen one year after transplant.

This clonotype was detected ten times or more. Its target is unknown. The source is a boy between 5 and 17 years old with acute myeloid leukemia, due to receive a stem cell transplant. The sample was PBMCs, taken before TCRalphabeta/CD19-depleted stem cell transplant.

The CDR3 DNA is TGTGCCAGCAGTTTCGGGACTAGCGGGAGGAGGGTTCGAGAGACCCAGTACTTC. It translates to CASSFGTSGRRVRETQYF. The rearrangement joins TRBV12-3 or TRBV12-4 to TRBJ2-5; 15 bases fit TRBD2. The V gene end was trimmed by 3 bases and the J gene end by 4 bases; junction bases not matched to a gene: 9. The CDR3 has 18 amino acids.